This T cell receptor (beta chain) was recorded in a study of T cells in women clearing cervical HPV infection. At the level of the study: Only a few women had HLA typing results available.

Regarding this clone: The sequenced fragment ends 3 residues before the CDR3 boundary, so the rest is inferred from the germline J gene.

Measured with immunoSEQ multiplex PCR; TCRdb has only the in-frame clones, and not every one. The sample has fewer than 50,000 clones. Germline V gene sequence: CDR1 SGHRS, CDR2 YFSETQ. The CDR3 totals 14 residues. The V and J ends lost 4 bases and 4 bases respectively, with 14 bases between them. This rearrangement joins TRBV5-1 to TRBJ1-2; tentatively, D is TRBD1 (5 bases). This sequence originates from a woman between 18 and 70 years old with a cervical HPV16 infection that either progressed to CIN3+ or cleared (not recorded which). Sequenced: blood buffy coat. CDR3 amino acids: CASSPTPDSYGYTF. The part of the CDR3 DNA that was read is TGCGCCAGCAGCCCAACTCCAGACAGCTATGGC. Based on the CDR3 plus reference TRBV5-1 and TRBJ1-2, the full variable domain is KAGVTQTPRYLIKTRGQQVTLSCSPISGHRSVSWYQQTPGQGLQFLFEYFSETQRNKGNFPGRFSGRQFSNSRSEMNVSTLELGDSALYLCASSPTPDSYGYTFGSGTRLTVV.